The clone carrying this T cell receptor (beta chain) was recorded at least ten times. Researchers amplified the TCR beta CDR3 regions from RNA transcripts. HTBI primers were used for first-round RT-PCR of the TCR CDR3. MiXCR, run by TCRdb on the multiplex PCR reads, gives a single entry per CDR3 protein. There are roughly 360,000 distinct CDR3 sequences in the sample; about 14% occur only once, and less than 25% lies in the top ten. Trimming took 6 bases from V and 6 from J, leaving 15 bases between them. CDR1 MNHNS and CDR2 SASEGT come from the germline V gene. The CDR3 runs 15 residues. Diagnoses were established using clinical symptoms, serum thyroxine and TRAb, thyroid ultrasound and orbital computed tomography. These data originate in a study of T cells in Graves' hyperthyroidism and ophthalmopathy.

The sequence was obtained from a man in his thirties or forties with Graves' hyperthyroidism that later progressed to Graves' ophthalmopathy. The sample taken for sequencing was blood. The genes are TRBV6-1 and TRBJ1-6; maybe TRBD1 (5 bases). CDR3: CASRHQTVGNSPLHF. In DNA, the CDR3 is TGTGCCAGCAGGCACCAGACAGTGGGTAATTCACCCCTCCACTTT.